The text below deals with one TCR beta chain. The CDR3 is made up of 14 amino acids. Trimming took 1 base from V and 0 from J, leaving 10 bases between them. Germline-derived CDR1 and CDR2 are SQVTM and ANQGSEA. Clones were sequenced by immunoSEQ multiplex PCR, and TCRdb holds only the in-frame ones, with some missing. Here the sample spans a few hundred thousand clones, over 80% being singletons. The data derive from a study of cytomegalovirus exposure and HLA in healthy donors. The material sequenced was PBMCs. The clonotype was recovered from a young woman in good health and CMV-seropositive. The V and J genes are TRBV29-1 and TRBJ2-7, with D possibly matching TRBD2 (6 bases). The CDR3 nucleotides read TGCAGCGTTGAAGGACTAGGGTTCTCCTACGAGCAGTACTTC. Amino acids: CSVEGLGFSYEQYF.